This T cell receptor beta chain is drawn from a study of TIL therapy for anti-PD-1-resistant metastatic lung cancer. The V and J ends lost 5 bases and 6 bases respectively, with 17 bases between them. The V gene's germline CDR1 is SEHNR and CDR2 FQNEAQ (reference sequence). The CDR3 runs to 15 residues. Time point specified: pre-treatment sample, taken before nivolumab and TIL therapy. Pleural nodules or supraclavicular lymph nodes made up most of the excised metastases sampled. The libraries were made with immunoSEQ v3. Repertoires were generated with immunoSEQ multiplex PCR, while TCRdb's copy carries only in-frame clones and drops some. The top ten clones hold about 6% of a sample with roughly 50,000 clones, approximately 70% of them seen once. About this clone: Its antigen is unknown.

General study findings and limits: Many TIL product clones were absent from baseline tumor, suggesting clonal contraction. This highly selected cohort may not generalize to typical lung cancer patients.

The rearrangement joins TRBV7-9 to TRBJ2-1; tentatively, D is TRBD2 (6 bases). The sequence was obtained from a person aged 25-79 years with non-small cell lung cancer. Specimen: tumor tissue, collected at baseline. The CDR3 nucleotides read TGTGCCAGCAGCCCCCCTGGCGGGGAATCCAATGAGCAGTTCTTC. Residues: CASSPPGGESNEQFF.